These T cell receptor beta chains were read from a single sample in a study of radiotherapy plus CTLA-4 blockade in lung cancer. Here immunoSEQ multiplex PCR was the method, and the copy in TCRdb shows in-frame clones only, minus some. The table lists around 30,000 clones, approximately 70% of them singletons, with under 5% in the top ten. This specimen was peripheral blood, taken from a patient treated with radiotherapy plus ipilimumab. Source of these receptors: a human donor with non-small cell lung cancer who had stable disease on radiotherapy plus ipilimumab. The CDR3 runs from the conserved cysteine through the conserved F or W. A D gene is named only where the DNA matches it firmly. Some rows have no size entry. The others give once, few or many, or a class for an expanded clone.

DNA	CDR3	size	J	D	V
TGTGCCAGCAGCTTTTCAGTTCCCGGACCGGGACTAGCGGACTACGAGCAGTACTTC	CASSFSVPGPGLADYEQYF	.	TRBJ2-7	TRBD2	TRBV7-6
TGTGCCAGCAGCACTAAACAGGGTCATCTCTTTGAAGCTTTCTTT	CASSTKQGHLFEAFF	.	TRBJ1-1	.	TRBV7-2
TGTGCCAGCAGGCGTCTCTACGAGCAGTACTTC	CASRRLYEQYF	once	TRBJ2-7	.	TRBV28
TGTGCCAGCAGTATACGCGGAACAGCCTACGAGCAGTACTTC	CASSIRGTAYEQYF	.	TRBJ2-7	.	TRBV2
TGCGCCAGCAGGTCCGGATTAGCGGCAAACACCGGGGAGCTGTTTTTT	CASRSGLAANTGELFF	.	TRBJ2-2	.	TRBV5-1
TGTGCCAGCAGCTCAACGGGACTAGCGGGAGTCGGGGAGCTGTTTTTT	CASSSTGLAGVGELFF	.	TRBJ2-2	TRBD2	TRBV7-2
TGTGCCAGTGTCGAGCGGGAGAACAATGAGCAGTTCTTC	CASVERENNEQFF	.	TRBJ2-1	TRBD2	TRBV19
TGTGCCAGCCATCAAAGAGAGGGCTACAATGAGCAGTTCTTC	CASHQREGYNEQFF	.	TRBJ2-1	.	TRBV6-1
TGCAGTGCTAGGGAGGGGAACATTCAGTACTTC	CSAREGNIQYF	.	TRBJ2-4	.	TRBV20-1
TGCGCCAGTTCGAGGACTCAAGAGACCCAGTACTTC	CASSRTQETQYF	once	TRBJ2-5	.	TRBV5-1
TGTGCCAGCAGTTCCACAGGAGATGTAGCCAAAAACATTCAGTACTTC	CASSSTGDVAKNIQYF	.	TRBJ2-4	.	TRBV27
TGTGCCAGTAGTATAGGACAGGGCCCCAATCAGCCCCAGCATTTT	CASSIGQGPNQPQHF	.	TRBJ1-5	TRBD1	TRBV19
TGTGCCAGCAGTAAAACCACAACTAATGAAAAACTGTTTTTT	CASSKTTTNEKLFF	few	TRBJ1-4	.	TRBV6-5
TGCGCCAGCAGCCAAGATTACTTAGCGGGAGGAGTGCATGAGCAGTTCTTC	CASSQDYLAGGVHEQFF	.	TRBJ2-1	TRBD2	TRBV4-1
TGCGCCAGCAGTGAGGCCGGGACAGGGGGCGGCGAGCAGTACTTC	CASSEAGTGGGEQYF	.	TRBJ2-7	TRBD1	TRBV10-1
TGTGCTAGTGGCCGTGCGGGGACAGTAGACACCGGGGAGCTGTTTTTT	CASGRAGTVDTGELFF	.	TRBJ2-2	.	TRBV12-5
TGTGCCAGCAGCTTAAGGTCGATGAGCGTCTACGAGCAGTACTTC	CASSLRSMSVYEQYF	.	TRBJ2-7	.	TRBV7-6
TGTGCCAGCAGCCCAGAGGTTGGGGACTACAATGAGCAGTTCTTC	CASSPEVGDYNEQFF	.	TRBJ2-1	.	TRBV7-2
TGTGCCAGCGTGTGGTCTCTGAACACTGAAGCTTTCTTT	CASVWSLNTEAFF	.	TRBJ1-1	.	TRBV28
TGTGCCAGTAGTCAGGGATTGGAGGCGCAGTATTTT	CASSQGLEAQYF	.	TRBJ2-3	.	TRBV19
TGCGCCAGCAGCCCTGGTGGGAGGACAGGGGTTGGTGAGCAGTACTTC	CASSPGGRTGVGEQYF	.	TRBJ2-7	TRBD1	TRBV5-1
TGTGCCAGCAGCTTAGATTGGGTATACAGGGTCGGTATTCAGTACTTC	CASSLDWVYRVGIQYF	few	TRBJ2-4	.	TRBV7-2
TGCGCCAGCAGTGAGGTTGGGACTAGCGGGACGCGCTTC	CASSEVGTSGTRF	.	TRBJ2-4	TRBD2	TRBV10-2
TGTGCCAGCAGTGAACAGGGCAGTCGCTACGAGCAGTACTTC	CASSEQGSRYEQYF	.	TRBJ2-7	.	TRBV2
TGTGCCAGCAGCGCTTACAGAAACACCGGGGAGCTGTTTTTT	CASSAYRNTGELFF	.	TRBJ2-2	.	TRBV9
TGTGCCAGCAGCGGAACGGGCGCTACCGAAGCTTTCTTT	CASSGTGATEAFF	.	TRBJ1-1	.	TRBV7-2
TGCGCCAGCAGCTTGCTTCCCCTAGAAGGGAAGAATGAGCAGTTCTTC	CASSLLPLEGKNEQFF	.	TRBJ2-1	.	TRBV5-1
TGTGCCAGCAGCTCGACAGGGAGCTGGCGAGAGACCCAGTACTTC	CASSSTGSWRETQYF	few	TRBJ2-5	TRBD1	TRBV7-3
TGTGCCAGCAGCTTCGGGACCCCCACAGATACGCAGTATTTT	CASSFGTPTDTQYF	.	TRBJ2-3	.	TRBV7-2
TGTGCCAGCTCACCAAATGGGCAGGAGCAGTACTTC	CASSPNGQEQYF	.	TRBJ2-7	.	TRBV18
TGCAGCGTCTCCGGGACGGTGAACACTGAAGCTTTCTTT	CSVSGTVNTEAFF	.	TRBJ1-1	.	TRBV29-1
TGTGCCAGCAGCAAGAACTCTGGGGCGGGTCAGCCCCAGCATTTT	CASSKNSGAGQPQHF	.	TRBJ1-5	.	TRBV21-1
TGTGCCAGCAGTTCGCTAGCGGGAGGGCCCCATGAGCAGTTCTTC	CASSSLAGGPHEQFF	few	TRBJ2-1	TRBD2	TRBV6-5
TGTGCCAGCAGTTCCGTGCCGATGAACACTGAAGCTTTCTTT	CASSSVPMNTEAFF	.	TRBJ1-1	.	TRBV28
TGCGCCAGCAGCTTGGAGGGCAGAAACACCGGGGAGCTGTTTTTT	CASSLEGRNTGELFF	.	TRBJ2-2	.	TRBV5-1
TGTGCCAGCAGACGCCGGGACAGTATCGGGGACATTCAGTACTTC	CASRRRDSIGDIQYF	.	TRBJ2-4	TRBD1	TRBV7-8
TGTGCCAGCAGGTGGGGCTCAGCGGGAGTGTCAGATACGCAGTATTTT	CASRWGSAGVSDTQYF	.	TRBJ2-3	TRBD2	TRBV27
TGTGCCAGCAGCCGGGACCGAAACACCGGGGAGCTGTTTTTT	CASSRDRNTGELFF	.	TRBJ2-2	.	TRBV7-2
TGTGCCAGAGGACACGGTACCAGGACCTCCTACAATGAGCAGTTCTTC	CARGHGTRTSYNEQFF	few	TRBJ2-1	.	TRBV5-3
TGCGCCAGCAGCCTGGGGTTGGGTCAGCCCCAGCATTTT	CASSLGLGQPQHF	.	TRBJ1-5	.	TRBV5-1
TGCGCCAGCAGCCAAGACGCTAGCGGGACGAACACCGGGGAGCTGTTTTTT	CASSQDASGTNTGELFF	.	TRBJ2-2	TRBD2	TRBV4-3
TGTGCCAGCAGTGAGTGGCAGACTAGCAATCAGCCCCAGCATTTT	CASSEWQTSNQPQHF	.	TRBJ1-5	.	TRBV28
TGTGCCAGCAGTGTGTGGCAGGGCGGCACCGGGGAGCTGTTTTTT	CASSVWQGGTGELFF	few	TRBJ2-2	.	TRBV25-1
TGCGCCAGCAGCCAAGAAAGGGGAACCGGGGAGCTGTTTTTT	CASSQERGTGELFF	once	TRBJ2-2	.	TRBV4-1
TGTGCCAGCTCACCACCTGGCGGAACCTACAATGAGCAGTTCTTC	CASSPPGGTYNEQFF	.	TRBJ2-1	.	TRBV18
TGTGCCAGCATGGGAAGCGAGCAGTACTTC	CASMGSEQYF	.	TRBJ2-7	.	TRBV6-6
TGCGCCAGCAGCCAAGACCCCCCTAGCGGCTATAGAGATGAGCAGTTCTTC	CASSQDPPSGYRDEQFF	medium-sized	TRBJ2-1	TRBD2	TRBV4-3
TGTGCCAGCGGTTTTAGCGGGAGGAATGAGCAGTTCTTC	CASGFSGRNEQFF	.	TRBJ2-1	TRBD2	TRBV2
TGTGCCAGCAGCTCAGGACAGGAAGAGACCCAGTACTTC	CASSSGQEETQYF	.	TRBJ2-5	TRBD1	TRBV5-4
TGTGCCAGCAGTTTATCGGGACAAGAGAACACTGAAGCTTTCTTT	CASSLSGQENTEAFF	.	TRBJ1-1	.	TRBV28
TGTGCCAGCAGCTTGCTCCACGAGCAGTACTTC	CASSLLHEQYF	.	TRBJ2-7	.	TRBV5-5
TGTGCCAGCACCCCTCCGGGGGCGGGTGGGGCCAACGTCCTGACTTTC	CASTPPGAGGANVLTF	.	TRBJ2-6	.	TRBV25-1
TGTGCCAGCAGCCAGTACAGGGAAGTCAACTATGGCTACACCTTC	CASSQYREVNYGYTF	.	TRBJ1-2	.	TRBV7-2
TGTGCCAGCAGCTTAGAGGCTTCCCGTGGGGCCTATGGCTACACCTTC	CASSLEASRGAYGYTF	.	TRBJ1-2	.	TRBV7-2
TGTGCCAGCAGCTTCGCCGTTCAGGCTGAAGCTTTCTTT	CASSFAVQAEAFF	.	TRBJ1-1	.	TRBV7-9
TGTGCCAGCTCATTCTCGGCGGGAGCCACTTCCTACGAGCAGTACTTC	CASSFSAGATSYEQYF	.	TRBJ2-7	TRBD2	TRBV18
TGTGCCAGCTCGACCACTAGCGGGTCCTACGAGCAGTACTTC	CASSTTSGSYEQYF	few	TRBJ2-7	TRBD2	TRBV6-6
TGTGCCAGCAGCCAAGAAGGCGGGACTAGCACAGATACGCAGTATTTT	CASSQEGGTSTDTQYF	.	TRBJ2-3	.	TRBV4-2
TGTGCCAGCAGTTTATTTGTCCGGCTAGCGGGCGGAGGAGATGAGCAGTTCTTC	CASSLFVRLAGGGDEQFF	.	TRBJ2-1	TRBD2	TRBV28
TGTGCCAGCAGACGACTAGCGGACACCGGGGAGCTGTTTTTT	CASRRLADTGELFF	.	TRBJ2-2	TRBD2	TRBV6-5